This T cell receptor (beta chain) comes out of a study of blood T cells in healthy people across ages. Overall study: When template switching was applied, about one barcoded beta molecule was captured per two T cells. Overall study findings and caveats: Using unsorted PBMCs precluded a conclusive naive versus antigen-experienced comparison. Diversity was higher, and naive CD4+ cells more numerous, in long-lived donors than in aged donors.

Primers used in a second PCR of about 7 to 12 cycles were a sample-barcoded 5' primer and a J-beta primer mix. Using its own MiXCR run on the 5' RACE reads, TCRdb lists one record per CDR3 protein. The sample lists approximately 1.5 million distinct CDR3 sequences, about 31% occurring once. Individuals who donated were healthy Caucasians from Russia aged roughly 6 to 95. A remark on this clonotype: The antigen is not known.

Per the germline V gene, CDR1 is SGHKS and CDR2 is YYEKEE (reference sequence). The V end was cut by 0 bases, the J end by 2 bases, with 9 bases between. CDR3 length equals 15 residues. This sequence joins TRBV5-5 and TRBJ1-5; the D is unclear. Sequenced material: blood. The clonotype originates from a woman between 25 and 40 years old in good health. The CDR3 region has the DNA TGTGCCAGCAGCTTGGGCTCGACGGGCAATCAGCCCCAGCATTTT. Its protein product is CASSLGSTGNQPQHF.